This TCR beta chain appears in the sequencing data of a study of T cells in Graves' hyperthyroidism and ophthalmopathy. Findings and limits, study-wide: Most thyroid clonotypes expanded above 0.001 were also detected in blood.

Amplification of TCR beta CDR3 regions used RNA as the template. The HTBI primer set was used in a first-round RT-PCR of the TCR CDR3. TCRdb reprocessed the multiplex PCR reads via MiXCR and lists one record per CDR3 protein. The data show over 700,000 distinct CDR3 sequences, with over 35% seen just once and 8.9% held by the top ten. Comments on this clonotype: Its antigen is still unknown.

Patients with uncontrolled infections, other autoimmune diseases, pregnancy or lactation were excluded. The junction had 6 bases not matched to a gene; V was cut back by 1 base and J by 3 bases. This CDR3 is 15 amino acids long. Germline V CDR1 and CDR2: SGHTA, FQGNSA. The receptor comes from a man aged 18 to 29 with Graves' hyperthyroidism. The J gene is TRBJ2-7, the V gene TRBV7-2; 7 bases fit TRBD2. The specimen sequenced was blood. CDR3 coding DNA: TGTGCCAGCAGCTTAGAAGGTAGCGGGTACTACGAGCAGTACTTC. Translation: CASSLEGSGYYEQYF.